Listed below are T cell receptor beta chains from one sample, sequenced in a study of beta chain features in type 1 diabetes. Sequencing used immunoSEQ multiplex PCR; TCRdb keeps in-frame clones, though not all of them. This table holds 150,000 or so clones, around 10% found once. What was sequenced was central memory CD4+ T cells from blood. The receptors shown here come from a man between 18 and 35 years old in good health. The CDR3 runs from the conserved cysteine through the conserved F or W. A D gene is named only where the DNA matches it firmly. Clone size is stated in some rows and not others, as once, few, many or a class when expanded.

J gene | V gene | D gene | clone size | CDR3 protein | CDR3 DNA
TRBJ2-3 | TRBV4-3 | TRBD1 | . | CASSQRGQGGKDTQYF | TGCGCCAGCAGCCAACGCGGACAGGGAGGAAAAGATACGCAGTATTTT
TRBJ2-7 | TRBV21-1 | . | few | CASSKRRKIYEQYF | TGTGCCAGCAGCAAGCGACGGAAGATCTACGAGCAGTACTTC
TRBJ1-2 | TRBV9 | . | . | CASSVGGGVKGYTF | TGTGCCAGCAGCGTAGGAGGGGGAGTGAAGGGCTACACCTTC
TRBJ2-7 | TRBV10-3 | . | . | CAAAPQMENLYEQYF | TGTGCCGCCGCCCCCCAAATGGAAAATTTATACGAGCAGTACTTC
TRBJ1-2 | TRBV28 | TRBD1 | few | CATPRQGSVSGYTF | TGTGCCACTCCTCGACAGGGCTCAGTCAGCGGCTACACCTTC
TRBJ2-1 | TRBV19 | TRBD2 | few | CASSLAGAYNEQFF | TGTGCCAGTTCCCTAGCGGGAGCATACAATGAGCAGTTCTTC
TRBJ1-2 | TRBV19 | . | few | CASSEWANNYGYTF | TGTGCCAGTAGTGAGTGGGCGAATAACTATGGCTACACCTTC
TRBJ1-6 | TRBV9 | TRBD1 | once | CASSRQTGGNSPLHF | TGTGCCAGCAGCCGCCAGACAGGGGGAAATTCACCCCTCCACTTT
TRBJ2-1 | TRBV7-9 | . | few | CASSSGSYNEQFF | TGTGCCAGCAGCTCCGGATCATACAATGAGCAGTTCTTC
TRBJ2-7 | TRBV4-3 | . | . | CASSPVGGLLSYEQYF | TGCGCCAGCAGCCCCGTTGGGGGGCTTTTATCCTACGAGCAGTACTTC
TRBJ2-1 | TRBV7-7 | TRBD1 | . | CASSSGQGLYNEQFF | TGTGCCAGCAGCTCCGGACAGGGCTTATACAATGAGCAGTTCTTC
TRBJ2-5 | TRBV9 | . | . | CASSVGASDSGETQYF | TGTGCCAGCAGCGTAGGGGCTAGCGACTCGGGGGAGACCCAGTACTTC
TRBJ2-3 | TRBV18 | . | few | CASSPTGSTDTQYF | TGTGCCAGCTCACCAACAGGCAGCACAGATACGCAGTATTTT
TRBJ2-1 | TRBV29-1 | TRBD2 | many | CSVEGSGSGNEQFF | TGCAGCGTTGAAGGTAGCGGGAGTGGCAATGAGCAGTTCTTC
TRBJ1-3 | TRBV5-6 | . | few | CASSWEPRFGNTIYF | TGTGCCAGCAGCTGGGAGCCGAGGTTTGGAAACACCATATATTTT
TRBJ1-5 | TRBV2 | TRBD1 | few | CASSGRGNNQPQHF | TGTGCCAGCAGTGGCAGGGGGAACAATCAGCCCCAGCATTTT
TRBJ2-1 | TRBV19 | . | . | CASRLRDLRNKNDNEQFF | TGTGCCAGTAGACTCCGGGACCTCCGAAACAAGAACGACAATGAGCAGTTCTTC
TRBJ2-6 | TRBV9 | . | few | CASNAFSGANVLTF | TGTGCCAGCAACGCCTTCTCTGGGGCCAACGTCCTGACTTTC
TRBJ2-1 | TRBV7-2 | TRBD2 | . | CASSSSSGAYNEQFF | TGTGCCAGCAGCTCCAGTAGCGGGGCCTACAATGAGCAGTTCTTC
TRBJ1-3 | TRBV15 | . | . | CATSRDLGKNTIYF | TGTGCCACCAGCAGAGATCTGGGGAAAAACACCATATATTTT
TRBJ2-1 | TRBV15 | . | . | CATSSPSGWNEQFF | TGTGCCACCAGCAGCCCCTCAGGGTGGAATGAGCAGTTCTTC
TRBJ2-1 | TRBV4-1 | TRBD2 | few | CASSQDGGVSGRLQFF | TGCGCCAGCAGCCAAGATGGAGGGGTGAGCGGGAGGCTGCAGTTCTTC
TRBJ2-4 | TRBV19 | . | few | CASSIRGAKNIQYF | TGTGCCAGTAGTATAAGGGGAGCCAAAAACATTCAGTACTTC
TRBJ1-2 | TRBV9 | TRBD1 | many | CASRGQGGYGYTF | TGTGCCAGCAGGGGACAGGGAGGGTATGGCTACACCTTC
TRBJ1-2 | TRBV18 | TRBD1 | . | CASSLQGLYGYTF | TGTGCCAGCTCACTACAGGGGCTCTATGGCTACACCTTC
TRBJ1-2 | TRBV28 | TRBD1 | few | CASSLGQGGGYTF | TGTGCCAGCAGTTTAGGACAGGGCGGTGGCTACACCTTC
TRBJ1-5 | TRBV6-1 | . | few | CASSEAAGTRSNQPQHF | TGTGCCAGCAGTGAAGCGGCGGGGACTCGTAGCAATCAGCCCCAGCATTTT
TRBJ1-6 | TRBV29-1 | . | . | CSVKLDRDSPLHF | TGCAGCGTTAAATTGGACCGCGACTCACCCCTCCACTTT
TRBJ1-4 | TRBV9 | . | . | CASSVGGGFLGEKLFF | TGTGCCAGCAGCGTAGGAGGAGGGTTTCTTGGTGAAAAACTGTTTTTT
TRBJ2-7 | TRBV4-1 | TRBD2 | . | CASSQGLAGSYEQYF | TGCGCCAGCAGCCAAGGACTAGCGGGCTCCTACGAGCAGTACTTC
TRBJ2-5 | TRBV9 | . | few | CASGLEGEETQYF | TGTGCCAGCGGCTTGGAGGGAGAAGAGACCCAGTACTTC
TRBJ2-5 | TRBV6-5 | . | . | CASSQWETQYF | TGTGCCAGCAGTCAGTGGGAGACCCAGTACTTC
TRBJ2-4 | TRBV9 | TRBD2 | many | CASSVVPTSGSAKNIQYF | TGTGCCAGCAGCGTAGTTCCCACTAGCGGGAGTGCCAAAAACATTCAGTACTTC
TRBJ2-1 | TRBV7-2 | TRBD2 | few | CASSLSIAGVSNEQFF | TGTGCCAGCAGCCTTAGTATAGCGGGAGTCTCCAATGAGCAGTTCTTC
TRBJ2-7 | TRBV19 | . | . | CASSSGRMFSYEQYF | TGTGCCAGTAGTTCGGGACGGATGTTCTCCTACGAGCAGTACTTC
TRBJ2-6 | TRBV5-4 | . | few | CASSQEEGTGANVLTF | TGTGCCAGCAGCCAAGAGGAGGGGACTGGGGCCAACGTCCTGACTTTC
TRBJ2-7 | TRBV27 | TRBD1 | once | CASRSQGVAALGSSYEQYF | TGTGCCAGCAGGTCGCAGGGGGTAGCTGCCCTAGGTTCCTCCTACGAGCAGTACTTC
TRBJ1-6 | TRBV7-9 | TRBD1 | . | CASSKTGNGGFTLHF | TGTGCCAGCAGCAAGACAGGGAACGGCGGATTTACCCTCCACTTT
TRBJ2-7 | TRBV7-9 | . | . | CASSLRGHEQYF | TGTGCCAGCAGCTTGAGGGGCCACGAGCAGTACTTC
TRBJ2-2 | TRBV7-2 | . | few | CASSPPRGRNTGELFF | TGTGCCAGCAGCCCGCCAAGGGGTAGGAACACCGGGGAGCTGTTTTTT
TRBJ1-2 | TRBV18 | TRBD1 | . | CASSPPGTGNYGYTF | TGTGCCAGCTCACCACCGGGGACAGGGAACTATGGCTACACCTTC
TRBJ2-5 | TRBV6-1 | TRBD1 | few | CASSRTGLGETQYF | TGTGCCAGCAGCCGGACAGGGCTAGGGGAGACCCAGTACTTC
TRBJ2-7 | TRBV2 | . | . | CASSESPYEQYF | TGTGCCAGCAGTGAATCCCCTTACGAGCAGTACTTC
TRBJ2-2 | TRBV9 | . | . | CASSVEAGELFF | TGTGCCAGCAGCGTAGAAGCCGGGGAGCTGTTTTTT
TRBJ2-1 | TRBV10-3 | TRBD1 | . | CAARDRSLNEQFF | TGTGCCGCACGGGACAGATCCCTTAATGAGCAGTTCTTC
TRBJ1-1 | TRBV29-1 | . | few | CSVGPGEVNTEAFF | TGCAGCGTTGGACCAGGTGAGGTGAACACTGAAGCTTTCTTT
TRBJ1-5 | TRBV9 | . | few | CASSEGIYSNQPQHF | TGTGCCAGCAGCGAAGGGATTTATAGCAATCAGCCCCAGCATTTT
TRBJ2-3 | TRBV9 | TRBD1 | . | CASSDRGVTDTQYF | TGTGCCAGCAGCGACAGGGGGGTGACAGATACGCAGTATTTT
TRBJ1-2 | TRBV11-2 | TRBD1 | many | CASSPLRSRGRRGYTF | TGTGCCAGCAGCCCCCTAAGGTCCAGGGGGCGCCGTGGCTACACCTTC
TRBJ2-7 | TRBV7-2 | . | few | CASSLIGTKSSYEQYF | TGTGCCAGCAGCTTGATCGGGACAAAAAGCTCCTACGAGCAGTACTTC